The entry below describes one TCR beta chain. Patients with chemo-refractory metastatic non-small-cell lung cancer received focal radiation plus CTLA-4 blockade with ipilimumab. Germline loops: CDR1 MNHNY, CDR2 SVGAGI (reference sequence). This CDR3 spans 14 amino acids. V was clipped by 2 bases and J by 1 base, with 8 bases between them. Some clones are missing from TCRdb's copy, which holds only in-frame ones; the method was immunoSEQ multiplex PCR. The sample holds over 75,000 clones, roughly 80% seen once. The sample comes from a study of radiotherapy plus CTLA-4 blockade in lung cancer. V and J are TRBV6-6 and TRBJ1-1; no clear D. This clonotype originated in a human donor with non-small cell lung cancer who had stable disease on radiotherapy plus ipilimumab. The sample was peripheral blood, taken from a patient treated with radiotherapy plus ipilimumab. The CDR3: CASSYAGWNTEAFF. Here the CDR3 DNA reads TGTGCCAGCAGTTACGCAGGTTGGAACACTGAAGCTTTCTTT.